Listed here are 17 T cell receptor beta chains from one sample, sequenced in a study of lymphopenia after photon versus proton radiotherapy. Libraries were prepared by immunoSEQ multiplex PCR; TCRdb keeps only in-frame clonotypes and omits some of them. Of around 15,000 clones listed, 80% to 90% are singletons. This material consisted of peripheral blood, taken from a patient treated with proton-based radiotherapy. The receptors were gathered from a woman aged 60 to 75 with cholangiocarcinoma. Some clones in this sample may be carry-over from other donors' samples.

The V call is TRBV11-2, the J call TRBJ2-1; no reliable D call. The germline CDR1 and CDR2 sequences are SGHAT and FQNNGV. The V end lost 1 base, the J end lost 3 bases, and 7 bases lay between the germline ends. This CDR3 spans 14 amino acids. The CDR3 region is CASSLGGLYNEQFF. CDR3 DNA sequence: TGTGCCAGCAGCTTAGGCGGTCTCTACAATGAGCAGTTCTTC.

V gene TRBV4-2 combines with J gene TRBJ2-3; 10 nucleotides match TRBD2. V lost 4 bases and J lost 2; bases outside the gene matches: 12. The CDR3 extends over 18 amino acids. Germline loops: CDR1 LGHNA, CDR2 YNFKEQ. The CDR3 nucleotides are TGTGCCAGCAGCCTTCGGACTAGCGGCCCGCCTATCACAGATACGCAGTATTTT. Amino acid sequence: CASSLRTSGPPITDTQYF.

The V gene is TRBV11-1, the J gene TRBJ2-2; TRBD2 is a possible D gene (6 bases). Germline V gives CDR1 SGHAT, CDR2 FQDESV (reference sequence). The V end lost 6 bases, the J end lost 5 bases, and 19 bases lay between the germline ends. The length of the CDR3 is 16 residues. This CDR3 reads CASRINRGLPTGELFF. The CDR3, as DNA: TGTGCCAGCAGAATAAACCGAGGACTACCAACCGGGGAGCTGTTTTTT.

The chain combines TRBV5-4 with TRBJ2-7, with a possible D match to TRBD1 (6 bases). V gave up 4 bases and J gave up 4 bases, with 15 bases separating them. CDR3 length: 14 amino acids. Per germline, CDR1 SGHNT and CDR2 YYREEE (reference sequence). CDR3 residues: CASSKDSLLYEQYF. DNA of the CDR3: TGTGCCAGCAGCAAGGACAGCCTTCTATACGAGCAGTACTTC.

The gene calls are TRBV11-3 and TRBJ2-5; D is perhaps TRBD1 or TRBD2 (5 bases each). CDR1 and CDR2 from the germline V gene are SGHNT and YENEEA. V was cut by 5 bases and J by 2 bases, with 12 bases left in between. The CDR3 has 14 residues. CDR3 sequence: CASSLRDGQETQYF. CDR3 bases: TGTGCCAGCAGCCTCCGGGACGGACAAGAGACCCAGTACTTC.

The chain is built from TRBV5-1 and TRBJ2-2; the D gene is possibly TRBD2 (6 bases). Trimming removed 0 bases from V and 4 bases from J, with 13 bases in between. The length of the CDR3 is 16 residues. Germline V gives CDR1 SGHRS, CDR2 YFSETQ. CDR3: CASSLEGRRGTGELFF. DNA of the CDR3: TGCGCCAGCAGCTTGGAGGGCAGGAGGGGCACCGGGGAGCTGTTTTTT.

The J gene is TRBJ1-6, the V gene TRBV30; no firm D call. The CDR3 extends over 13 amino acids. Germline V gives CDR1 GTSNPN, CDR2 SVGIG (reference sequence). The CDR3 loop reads CAGRIGYNSPLHF. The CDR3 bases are TGTGCGGGTAGGATAGGTTATAATTCACCCCTCCACTTT.

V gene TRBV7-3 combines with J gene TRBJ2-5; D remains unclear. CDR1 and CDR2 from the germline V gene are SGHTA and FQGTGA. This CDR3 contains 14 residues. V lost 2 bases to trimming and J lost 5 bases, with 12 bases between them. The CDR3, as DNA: TGTGCCAGCAGCTTACACGGAAGTGGGGAGACCCAGTACTTC. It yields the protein CASSLHGSGETQYF. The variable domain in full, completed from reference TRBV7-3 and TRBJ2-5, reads GAGVSQTPSNKVTEKGKYVELRCDPISGHTALYWYRQSLGQGPEFLIYFQGTGAADDSGLPNDRFFAVRPEGSVSTLKIQRTERGDSAVYLCASSLHGSGETQYFGPGTRLLVL.

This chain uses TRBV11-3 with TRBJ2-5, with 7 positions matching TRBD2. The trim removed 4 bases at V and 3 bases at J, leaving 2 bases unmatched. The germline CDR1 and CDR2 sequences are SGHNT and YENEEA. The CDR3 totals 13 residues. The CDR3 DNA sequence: TGTGCCAGCAGCTCCGGGACTAAAGAGACCCAGTACTTC. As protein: CASSSGTKETQYF.

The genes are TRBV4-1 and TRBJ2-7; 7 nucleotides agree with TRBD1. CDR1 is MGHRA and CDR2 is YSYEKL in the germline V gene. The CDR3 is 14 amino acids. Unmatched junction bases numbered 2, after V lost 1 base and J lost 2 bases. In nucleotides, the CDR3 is TGCGCCAGCAGCCAAGGGGGACAGACCTACGAGCAGTACTTC. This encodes CASSQGGQTYEQYF.

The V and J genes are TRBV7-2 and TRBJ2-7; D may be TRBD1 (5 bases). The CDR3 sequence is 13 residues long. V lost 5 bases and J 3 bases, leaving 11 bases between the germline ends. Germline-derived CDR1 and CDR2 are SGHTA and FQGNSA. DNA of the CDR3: TGTGCCAGCAGCCGAGGCAGGGACTACGAGCAGTACTTC. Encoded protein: CASSRGRDYEQYF. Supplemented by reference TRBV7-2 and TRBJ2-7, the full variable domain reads GAGVSQSPSNKVTEKGKDVELRCDPISGHTALYWYRQSLGQGLEFLIYFQGNSAPDKSGLPSDRFSAERTGGSVSTLTIQRTQQEDSAVYLCASSRGRDYEQYFGPGTRLTVT.

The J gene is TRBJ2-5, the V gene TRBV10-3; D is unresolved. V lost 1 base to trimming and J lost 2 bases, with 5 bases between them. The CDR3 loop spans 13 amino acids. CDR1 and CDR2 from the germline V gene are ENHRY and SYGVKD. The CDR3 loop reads CAISEWQQETQYF. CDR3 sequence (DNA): TGTGCCATCAGTGAGTGGCAGCAAGAGACCCAGTACTTC.

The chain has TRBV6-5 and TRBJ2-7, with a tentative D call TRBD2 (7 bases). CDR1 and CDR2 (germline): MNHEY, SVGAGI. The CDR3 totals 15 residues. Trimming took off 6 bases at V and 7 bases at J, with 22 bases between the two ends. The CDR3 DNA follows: TGTGCCAGCAGCCTTTCTGGGGGGGCGAGCTGGGAGCAGTACTTC. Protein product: CASSLSGGASWEQYF.

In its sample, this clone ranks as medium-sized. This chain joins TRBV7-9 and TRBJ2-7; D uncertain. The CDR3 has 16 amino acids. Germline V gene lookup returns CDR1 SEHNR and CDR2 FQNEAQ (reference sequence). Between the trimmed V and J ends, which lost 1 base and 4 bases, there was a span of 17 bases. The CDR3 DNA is TGTGCCAGCAGCTTAGAGATGAGTAACCGGGCTTACGAGCAGTACTTC. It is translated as CASSLEMSNRAYEQYF.

CDR3 sequence: CASSMAILAGGPTDTQYF. Here the CDR3 DNA reads TGTGCCAGTAGTATGGCCATCCTAGCGGGAGGGCCCACAGATACGCAGTATTTT. This chain connects TRBV19 to TRBJ2-3, with TRBD2 matching over 12 bases. V trimming: 3 bases; J trimming: 2 bases; junction bases outside the gene matches: 9. The length of the CDR3 is 18 residues. Germline lookup yields CDR1 LNHDA and CDR2 SQIVND (reference sequence).

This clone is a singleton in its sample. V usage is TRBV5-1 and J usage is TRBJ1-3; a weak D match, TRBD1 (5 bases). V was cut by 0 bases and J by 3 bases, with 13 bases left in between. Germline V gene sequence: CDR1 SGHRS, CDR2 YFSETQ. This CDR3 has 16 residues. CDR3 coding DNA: TGCGCCAGCAGCTTGGATTCTTGGGGGGGTGGAAACACCATATATTTT. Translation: CASSLDSWGGGNTIYF.

CDR3 DNA: TGTGCCAGCAGACTAGACAGGGGGCCGGGCGGGGAGCTGTTTTTT. As protein: CASRLDRGPGGELFF. The rearrangement uses TRBV6-5 and TRBJ2-2; TRBD1 aligns across 10 bases. Germline V gene lookup returns CDR1 MNHEY and CDR2 SVGAGI. The ends lost 6 bases at V and 7 bases at J; junction bases unmatched: 8. The CDR3 is made up of 15 amino acids.